One and the same sample provided the 17 T cell receptor beta chains below, sequenced in a study of neoadjuvant anti-PD-1 for oral cavity cancer. As to time point: after neoadjuvant nivolumab, at surgical resection. Measured with immunoSEQ multiplex PCR; TCRdb has only the in-frame clones, and not every one. This table has 65,000 to 70,000 clones, approximately 87% appearing once. The source material was PBMCs, sampled after nivolumab (anti-PD-1) treatment. These receptors all stem from a person aged 35 to 85 with oral cavity squamous cell carcinoma.

J is TRBJ2-2 and V is TRBV5-1, with D unclear. Per the germline V gene, CDR1 is SGHRS and CDR2 is YFSETQ. There are 12 residues in the CDR3. Trimming left V 1 base short and J 7 bases short, with 5 bases between. In DNA, the CDR3 is TGCGCCAGCAGCTTGACCGGCGGGGAGCTGTTTTTT. It yields the protein CASSLTGGELFF.

The chain couples TRBV5-1 to TRBJ2-3; 11 nucleotides match TRBD2. The germline V gene encodes CDR1 SGHRS and CDR2 YFSETQ. The CDR3 totals 16 residues. Trimming took 4 bases from V and 0 from J; bases not matched to a gene: 4. This CDR3 is CASSPRLAGSTDTQYF. As DNA, the CDR3 is TGCGCCAGCAGCCCGCGACTAGCGGGGAGCACAGATACGCAGTATTTT. The variable domain in full, completed from reference TRBV5-1 and TRBJ2-3, reads KAGVTQTPRYLIKTRGQQVTLSCSPISGHRSVSWYQQTPGQGLQFLFEYFSETQRNKGNFPGRFSGRQFSNSRSEMNVSTLELGDSALYLCASSPRLAGSTDTQYFGPGTRLTVL.

Only a few counts were recorded for this clone. This sequence joins TRBV5-6 and TRBJ2-3; no clear D. Trimming stripped 4 bases from V and 4 bases from J, with 10 bases between. The CDR3 length is 13 residues. Per the germline V gene, CDR1 is SGHDT and CDR2 is YYEEEE. The CDR3 is CASSLPAADTQYF. The CDR3 region has the DNA TGTGCCAGCAGCCTCCCGGCGGCAGATACGCAGTATTTT.

This clone was observed many times. This chain joins TRBV11-2 and TRBJ2-7; a weak D match, TRBD1 (5 bases). Per the germline V gene, CDR1 is SGHAT and CDR2 is FQNNGV. CDR3 length: 15 residues. Trimming took off 5 bases at V and 6 bases at J, with 20 bases between the two ends. The CDR3 loop is CASSGLRQKVGEQYF. CDR3 DNA: TGTGCCAGCAGCGGGCTAAGACAGAAGGTAGGCGAGCAGTACTTC.

This chain joins TRBV19 and TRBJ2-2; D unclear. Between the trimmed V and J ends, which lost 3 bases and 2 bases, there was a span of 10 bases. There are 15 residues in the CDR3. Germline CDR1 reads LNHDA; CDR2 reads SQIVND (reference sequence). In DNA form, the CDR3 reads TGTGCCAGTAGTATCCACCCCCAAAACACCGGGGAGCTGTTTTTT. Translation: CASSIHPQNTGELFF.

The V and J genes are TRBV7-8 and TRBJ1-1; no definite D call. Looked up from germline, CDR1 is SGHVS and CDR2 is FQNEAQ. This CDR3 spans 14 amino acids. Trimming removed 5 bases from V and 6 bases from J, with 16 bases in between. CDR3 in DNA: TGTGCCAGCAGCCCGGCCTCTACTGTAGCTGAAGCTTTCTTT. Its translation: CASSPASTVAEAFF.

The J gene is TRBJ1-6, the V gene TRBV7-8; 10 bases map to TRBD1. Trimming took 5 bases from V and 8 from J; bases not matched to a gene: 3. This CDR3 is 14 amino acids long. Germline CDR1 and CDR2: SGHVS and FQNEAQ. The CDR3: CASSVGTGDSPLHF. The CDR3 nucleotides read TGTGCCAGCAGCGTCGGGACAGGGGATTCACCCCTCCACTTT.

The CDR3 nucleotides are TGTGCCAGCAGTCCTCGGGACGCGGGCACAGATACGCAGTATTTT. Translation gives CASSPRDAGTDTQYF. The gene calls are TRBV7-3 and TRBJ2-3; D tentatively fits TRBD1 or TRBD2 (5 bases each). The V gene lost 6 bases and the J gene lost 1 base, with 14 bases spanning the gap. In germline, CDR1 is SGHTA, CDR2 FQGTGA. The CDR3 is 15 residues long.

This chain uses TRBV4-1 with TRBJ1-2; D is perhaps TRBD1 (6 bases). V was pared by 3 bases and J by 10 bases, with 15 bases between. The CDR3 covers 13 residues. Germline V CDR1 and CDR2: MGHRA, YSYEKL. CDR3 in amino acids: CASSQIRDIIYTF. The CDR3 nucleotides are TGCGCCAGCAGCCAGATCCGGGACATCATCTACACCTTC.

The V call is TRBV5-1, the J call TRBJ2-2; TRBD2 agrees at 7 bases. CDR3 size: 15 residues. Trimming took 0 bases from V and 2 from J; bases not matched to a gene: 1. Germline V gene sequence: CDR1 SGHRS, CDR2 YFSETQ. The CDR3 loop is CASSLGGGNTGELFF. The CDR3 nucleotides read TGCGCCAGCAGCTTGGGCGGGGGAAACACCGGGGAGCTGTTTTTT.

The chain joins TRBV5-5 to TRBJ1-2; a possible D gene is TRBD1 (5 bases). V was clipped by 4 bases and J by 5 bases, with 9 bases between them. Looked up from germline, CDR1 is SGHKS and CDR2 is YYEKEE (reference sequence). The CDR3 contains 12 residues. The CDR3 bases are TGTGCCAGCAGCGTAGACAGATATGGCTACACCTTC. It is translated as CASSVDRYGYTF.

In this sample, this clone turned up once. The chain joins TRBV11-2 to TRBJ2-5, with unresolved D. This CDR3 region has 15 residues. The V and J ends lost 3 bases and 1 base respectively, with 12 bases between them. Germline loops: CDR1 SGHAT, CDR2 FQNNGV. CDR3 coding DNA: TGTGCCAGCAGCTTTTGGTTTGGGTCCCAAGAGACCCAGTACTTC. This sequence encodes CASSFWFGSQETQYF.

The CDR3: CATSRGAGAREQYF. As DNA, the CDR3 is TGTGCCACCAGCAGAGGAGCGGGAGCCCGTGAGCAGTACTTC. The chain employs TRBV15 and TRBJ2-7; 8 nucleotides agree with TRBD2. Trimming removed 1 base from V and 7 bases from J; junction bases left unmatched: 6. Germline CDR1 is LNHNV and CDR2 is YYDKDF (reference sequence). The CDR3 consists of 14 residues.

The chain employs TRBV30 and TRBJ1-1; possibly TRBD1 for D (6 bases). The CDR3 is 15 amino acids. Trimming pared 4 bases from V and 1 base from J, leaving 16 bases between. From germline, CDR1 is GTSNPN and CDR2 SVGIG (reference sequence). CDR3 protein: CAWTPSGAANTEAFF. CDR3 nucleotides: TGTGCCTGGACCCCCTCGGGGGCTGCGAACACTGAAGCTTTCTTT.

The rearrangement uses TRBV21-1 and TRBJ2-1. TRBV21-1 counts as a pseudogene. This CDR3 has 13 amino acids. As DNA, the CDR3 is TGTGCCAGCAGCAAGGGGACCACCATCACGCAGTTCTTC. Encoded protein: CASSKGTTITQFF.

The chain combines TRBV4-1 with TRBJ2-2, with D possibly TRBD1 on 6 matching bases. V was clipped by 1 base and J by 5 bases, with 14 bases between them. In germline, CDR1 is MGHRA, CDR2 YSYEKL. The CDR3 covers 16 residues. The CDR3 DNA sequence: TGCGCCAGCAGCCAAGGGACGGACAGAAGAACCGGGGAGCTGTTTTTT. It codes for CASSQGTDRRTGELFF.

This sequence joins TRBV11-1 and TRBJ2-2, with D possibly being TRBD1 (5 bases). Trimming stripped 3 bases from V and 3 bases from J, with 11 bases between. There are 15 residues in the CDR3. CDR1 and CDR2 from the germline V gene are SGHAT and FQDESV (reference sequence). The CDR3 loop is CASSLGQGYTGELFF. DNA of the CDR3: TGTGCCAGCAGCTTGGGGCAGGGTTACACCGGGGAGCTGTTTTTT.